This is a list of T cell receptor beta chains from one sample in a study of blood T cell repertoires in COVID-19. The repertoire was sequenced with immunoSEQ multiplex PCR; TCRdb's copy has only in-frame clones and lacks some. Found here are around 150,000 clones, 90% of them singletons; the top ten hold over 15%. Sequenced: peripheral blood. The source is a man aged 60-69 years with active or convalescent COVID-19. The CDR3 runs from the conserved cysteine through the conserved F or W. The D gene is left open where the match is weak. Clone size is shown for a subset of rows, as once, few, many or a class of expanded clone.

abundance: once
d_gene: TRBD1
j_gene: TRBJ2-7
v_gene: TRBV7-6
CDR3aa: CASSLGQGASSYEQYF
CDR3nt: TGTGCCAGCAGCTTGGGACAGGGGGCGAGCTCCTACGAGCAGTACTTC

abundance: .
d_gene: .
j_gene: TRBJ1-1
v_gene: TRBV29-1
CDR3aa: CSTSTGNTEAFF
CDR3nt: TGCAGCACATCGACGGGGAACACTGAAGCTTTCTTT

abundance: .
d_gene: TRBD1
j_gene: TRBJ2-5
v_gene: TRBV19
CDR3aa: CASSTGQGQETQYF
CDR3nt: TGTGCCAGTAGTACCGGACAGGGACAAGAGACCCAGTACTTC

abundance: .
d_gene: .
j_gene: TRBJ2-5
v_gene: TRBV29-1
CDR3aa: CSVARDIWETQYF
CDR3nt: TGCAGCGTCGCAAGGGACATTTGGGAGACCCAGTACTTC

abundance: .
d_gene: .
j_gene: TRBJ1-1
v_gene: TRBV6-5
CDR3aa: CASSPRGIFEAFF
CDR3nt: TGTGCCAGCAGCCCCAGGGGAATTTTTGAAGCTTTCTTT

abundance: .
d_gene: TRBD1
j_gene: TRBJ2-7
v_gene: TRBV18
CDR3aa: CASSPTGAEQYF
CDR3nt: TGTGCCAGCTCACCTACAGGGGCCGAGCAGTACTTC

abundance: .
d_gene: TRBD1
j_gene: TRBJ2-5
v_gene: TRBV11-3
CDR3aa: CASSSGQGALSGGETQYF
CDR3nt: TGTGCCAGCAGCTCTGGACAGGGGGCCCTCTCGGGCGGAGAGACCCAGTACTTC

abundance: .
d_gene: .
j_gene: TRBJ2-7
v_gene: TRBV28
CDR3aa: CASSLWVRGSYEQYF
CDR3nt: TGTGCCAGCAGTTTATGGGTCCGCGGCTCCTACGAGCAGTACTTC

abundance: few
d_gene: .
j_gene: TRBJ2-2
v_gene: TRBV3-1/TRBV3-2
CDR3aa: CASSATSRTGELFF
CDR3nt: TGTGCCAGCAGTGCAACCTCTAGGACCGGGGAGCTGTTTTTT

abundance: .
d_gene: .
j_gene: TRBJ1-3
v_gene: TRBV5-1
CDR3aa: CASSLDQGSGNTIYF
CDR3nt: TGCGCCAGCAGCTTGGATCAGGGCTCTGGAAACACCATATATTTT

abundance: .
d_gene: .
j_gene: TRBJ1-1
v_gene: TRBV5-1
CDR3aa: CASSLDGRGGHTEAFF
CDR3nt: TGCGCCAGCAGCTTGGATGGCCGAGGAGGGCACACTGAAGCTTTCTTT

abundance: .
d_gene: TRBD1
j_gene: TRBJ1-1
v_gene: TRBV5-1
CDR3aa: CASSTMTGGVRRTEAFF
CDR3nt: TGCGCCAGCAGCACAATGACAGGGGGCGTACGCCGCACTGAAGCTTTCTTT

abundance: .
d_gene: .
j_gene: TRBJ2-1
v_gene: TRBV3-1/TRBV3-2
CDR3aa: CASSRPGTFGEQFF
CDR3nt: TGTGCCAGCAGCCGTCCCGGGACATTCGGTGAGCAGTTCTTC

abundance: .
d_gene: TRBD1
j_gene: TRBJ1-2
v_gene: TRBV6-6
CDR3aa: CASSSTGDYGYTF
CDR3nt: TGTGCCAGCAGTTCCACAGGGGACTATGGCTACACCTTC

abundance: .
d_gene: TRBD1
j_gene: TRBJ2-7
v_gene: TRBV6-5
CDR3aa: CASSYAGGGYEQYF
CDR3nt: TGTGCCAGCAGTTACGCAGGGGGCGGCTACGAGCAGTACTTC

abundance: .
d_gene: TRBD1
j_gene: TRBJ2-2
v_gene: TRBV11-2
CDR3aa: CASRSGQAGITGELFF
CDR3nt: TGTGCCAGCAGATCCGGACAGGCCGGAATCACCGGGGAGCTGTTTTTT

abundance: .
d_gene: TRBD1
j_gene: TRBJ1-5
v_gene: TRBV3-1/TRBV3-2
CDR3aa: CASSQTGTGGQPQHF
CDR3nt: TGTGCCAGCAGCCAGACCGGGACAGGGGGGCAGCCCCAGCATTTT

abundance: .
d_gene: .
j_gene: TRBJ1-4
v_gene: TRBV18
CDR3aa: CASSRIQDISTNEKLFF
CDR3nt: TGTGCCAGCTCAAGAATACAGGACATCTCAACTAATGAAAAACTGTTTTTT

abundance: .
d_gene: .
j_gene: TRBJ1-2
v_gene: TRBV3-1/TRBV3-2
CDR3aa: CASSQATTAFYGYTF
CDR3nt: TGTGCCAGCAGCCAAGCCACGACAGCGTTCTATGGCTACACCTTC

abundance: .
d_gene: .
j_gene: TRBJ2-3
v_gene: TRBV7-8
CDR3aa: CASSLGWDFKPDTQYF
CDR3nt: TGTGCCAGCAGCTTAGGGTGGGACTTTAAACCAGATACGCAGTATTTT

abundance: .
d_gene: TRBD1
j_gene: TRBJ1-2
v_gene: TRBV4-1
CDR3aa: CASSQDGRTGGRSNYGYTF
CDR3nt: TGCGCCAGCAGCCAAGATGGTCGGACAGGGGGAAGAAGTAACTATGGCTACACCTTC

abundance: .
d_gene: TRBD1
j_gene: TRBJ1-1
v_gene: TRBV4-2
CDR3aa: CASSQVASGGLGTEAFF
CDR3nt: TGTGCCAGCAGCCAAGTGGCGTCAGGGGGCTTGGGCACTGAAGCTTTCTTT

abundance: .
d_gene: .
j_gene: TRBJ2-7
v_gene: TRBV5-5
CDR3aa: CASSLAGDNPYEQYF
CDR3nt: TGTGCCAGCAGCTTGGCCGGGGACAACCCCTACGAGCAGTACTTC

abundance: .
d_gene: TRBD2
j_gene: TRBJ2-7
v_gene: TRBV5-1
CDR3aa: CASSAGTSGGYYEQYF
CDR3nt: TGCGCCAGCAGCGCCGGGACTAGCGGGGGGTACTACGAGCAGTACTTC

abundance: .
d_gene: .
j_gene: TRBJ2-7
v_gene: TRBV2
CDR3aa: CASSGLSSYEQYF
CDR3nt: TGTGCCAGCAGTGGACTTTCCTCCTACGAGCAGTACTTC

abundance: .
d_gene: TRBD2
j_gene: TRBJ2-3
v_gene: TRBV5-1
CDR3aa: CASSASGYTDTQYF
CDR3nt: TGCGCCAGCAGCGCTAGCGGCTACACAGATACGCAGTATTTT

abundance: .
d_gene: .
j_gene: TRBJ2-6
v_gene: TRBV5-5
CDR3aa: CASSFGSGANVLTF
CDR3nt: TGTGCCAGCAGCTTCGGGTCTGGGGCCAACGTCCTGACTTTC

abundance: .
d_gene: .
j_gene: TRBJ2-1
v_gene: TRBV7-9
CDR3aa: CASSSTEKFNEQFF
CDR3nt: TGTGCCAGCAGCTCCACAGAAAAATTCAATGAGCAGTTCTTC

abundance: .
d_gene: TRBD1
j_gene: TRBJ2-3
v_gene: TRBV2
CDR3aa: CASSERTGANTQYF
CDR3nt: TGTGCCAGCAGTGAGCGGACAGGGGCGAATACGCAGTATTTT

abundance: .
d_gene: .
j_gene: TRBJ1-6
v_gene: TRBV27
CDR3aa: CASKTTGYNSPLHF
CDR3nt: TGTGCCAGCAAAACGACAGGTTATAATTCACCCCTCCACTTT

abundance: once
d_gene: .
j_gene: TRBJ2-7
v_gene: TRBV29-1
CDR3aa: CSVGGASYEQYF
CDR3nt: TGCAGCGTTGGGGGAGCGTCCTACGAGCAGTACTTC

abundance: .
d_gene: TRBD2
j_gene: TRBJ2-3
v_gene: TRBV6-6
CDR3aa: CASRRWGGGGADTQYF
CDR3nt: TGTGCCAGCCGTCGATGGGGCGGGGGGGGAGCAGATACGCAGTATTTT

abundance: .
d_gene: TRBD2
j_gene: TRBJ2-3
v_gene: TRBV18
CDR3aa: CASSTRGGGTSPDTQYF
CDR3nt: TGTGCCAGCTCAACCCGGGGGGGCGGGACGTCACCAGATACGCAGTATTTT

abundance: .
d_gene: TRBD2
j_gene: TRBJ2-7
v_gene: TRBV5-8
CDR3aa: CASSSTSGRVRRSEQYF
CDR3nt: TGTGCCAGCAGCTCGACTAGCGGGAGGGTTCGCCGGTCCGAGCAGTACTTC

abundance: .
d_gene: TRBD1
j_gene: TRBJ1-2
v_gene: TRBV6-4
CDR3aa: CASSQQGGIANYGYTF
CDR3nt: TGTGCCAGCAGTCAACAGGGGGGGATAGCAAACTATGGCTACACCTTC

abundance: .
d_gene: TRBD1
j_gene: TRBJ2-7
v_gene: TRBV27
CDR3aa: CASSLSTAQGEYEQYF
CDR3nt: TGTGCCAGCAGTTTATCCACCGCACAGGGGGAGTACGAGCAGTACTTC

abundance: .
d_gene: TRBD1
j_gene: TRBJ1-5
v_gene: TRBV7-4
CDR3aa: CASPVWDRGIHSNQPQHF
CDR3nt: TGTGCCAGCCCTGTTTGGGACAGGGGTATTCATAGCAATCAGCCCCAGCATTTT

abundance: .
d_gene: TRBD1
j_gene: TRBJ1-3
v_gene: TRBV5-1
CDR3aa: CASSLRPTGTGASSGNTIYF
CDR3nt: TGCGCCAGCAGCTTGAGACCGACCGGGACAGGGGCTTCCTCTGGAAACACCATATATTTT

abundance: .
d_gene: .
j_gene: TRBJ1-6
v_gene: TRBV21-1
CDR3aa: CASSIGQTPLHF
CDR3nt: TGTGCCAGCAGCATTGGACAGACACCCCTCCACTTT

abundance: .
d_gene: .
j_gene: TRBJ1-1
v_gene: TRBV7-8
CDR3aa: CASSIGGPGTEAFF
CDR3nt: TGTGCCAGCAGCATAGGGGGGCCGGGGACTGAAGCTTTCTTT

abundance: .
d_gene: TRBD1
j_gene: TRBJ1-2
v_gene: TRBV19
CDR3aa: CASSINRGPRGYTF
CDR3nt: TGTGCCAGTAGTATAAACAGGGGGCCTCGGGGCTACACCTTC

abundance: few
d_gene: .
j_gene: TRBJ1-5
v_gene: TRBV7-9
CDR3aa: CASSLDSYSNQPQHF
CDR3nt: TGTGCCAGCAGCTTAGACAGCTATAGCAATCAGCCCCAGCATTTT

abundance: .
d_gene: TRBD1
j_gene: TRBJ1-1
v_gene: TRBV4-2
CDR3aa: CASSQVDRSPEAFF
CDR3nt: TGTGCCAGCAGCCAAGTGGACAGGTCCCCTGAAGCTTTCTTT

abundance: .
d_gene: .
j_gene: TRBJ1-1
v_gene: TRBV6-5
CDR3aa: CASSYFRGTEAFF
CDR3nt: TGTGCCAGCAGTTACTTCAGGGGCACTGAAGCTTTCTTT

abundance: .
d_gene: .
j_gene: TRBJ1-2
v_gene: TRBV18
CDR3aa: CASSPDRNYGYTF
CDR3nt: TGTGCCAGCTCACCAGACAGGAACTATGGCTACACCTTC